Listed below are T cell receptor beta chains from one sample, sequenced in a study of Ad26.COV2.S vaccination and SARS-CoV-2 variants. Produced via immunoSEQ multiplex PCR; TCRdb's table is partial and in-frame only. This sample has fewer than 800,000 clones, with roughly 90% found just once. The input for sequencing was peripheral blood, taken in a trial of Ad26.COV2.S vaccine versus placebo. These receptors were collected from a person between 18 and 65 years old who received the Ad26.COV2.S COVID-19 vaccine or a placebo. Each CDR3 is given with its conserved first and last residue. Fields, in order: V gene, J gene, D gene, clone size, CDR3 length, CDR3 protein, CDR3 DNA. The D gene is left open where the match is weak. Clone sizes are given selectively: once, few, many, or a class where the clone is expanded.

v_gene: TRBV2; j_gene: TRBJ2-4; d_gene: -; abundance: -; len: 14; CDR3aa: CASSVTLSKNIQYF; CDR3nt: TGTGCCAGCAGTGTGACACTCTCCAAAAACATTCAGTACTTC
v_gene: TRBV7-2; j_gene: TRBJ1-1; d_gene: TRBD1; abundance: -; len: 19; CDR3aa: CASSLRLGQGAEVNTEAFF; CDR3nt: TGTGCCAGCAGCTTAAGGTTGGGACAGGGGGCTGAAGTGAACACTGAAGCTTTCTTT
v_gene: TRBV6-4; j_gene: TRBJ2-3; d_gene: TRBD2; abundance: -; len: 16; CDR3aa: CASSETIAGGSDTQYF; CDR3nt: TGTGCCAGCAGTGAAACGATAGCGGGAGGATCTGATACGCAGTATTTT
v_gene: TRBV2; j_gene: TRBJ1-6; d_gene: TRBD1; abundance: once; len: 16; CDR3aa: CASSGDRGLGNSPLHF; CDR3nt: TGTGCCAGCAGTGGGGACAGGGGGCTGGGGAATTCACCCCTCCACTTT
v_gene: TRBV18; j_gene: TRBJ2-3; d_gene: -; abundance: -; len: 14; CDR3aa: CASSWGVSTDTQYF; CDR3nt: TGTGCCAGCTCATGGGGAGTTAGCACAGATACGCAGTATTTT
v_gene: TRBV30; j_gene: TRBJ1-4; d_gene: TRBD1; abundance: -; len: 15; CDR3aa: CAWLSTGTGNEKLFF; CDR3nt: TGTGCCTGGCTTTCCACCGGGACAGGCAATGAAAAACTGTTTTTT
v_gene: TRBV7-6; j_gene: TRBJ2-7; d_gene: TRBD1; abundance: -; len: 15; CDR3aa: CASSPVQGSSYEQYF; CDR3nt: TGTGCCAGCAGCCCAGTACAGGGGAGCTCCTACGAGCAGTACTTC
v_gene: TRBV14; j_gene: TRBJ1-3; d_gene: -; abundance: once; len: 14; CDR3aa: CASSQAGTGNTIYF; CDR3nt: TGTGCCAGCAGCCAAGCAGGGACTGGAAACACCATATATTTT
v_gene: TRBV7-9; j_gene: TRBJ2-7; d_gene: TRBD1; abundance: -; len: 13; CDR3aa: CASSLSTGNEQYF; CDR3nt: TGTGCCAGCAGCCTGTCGACAGGGAATGAGCAGTACTTC
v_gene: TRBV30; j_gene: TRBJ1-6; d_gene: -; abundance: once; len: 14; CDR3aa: CAWSVPSYNSPLHF; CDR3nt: TGTGCCTGGAGTGTCCCGTCCTATAATTCACCCCTCCACTTT
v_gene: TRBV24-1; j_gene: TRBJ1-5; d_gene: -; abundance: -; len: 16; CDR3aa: CATSDSPGGGNQPQHF; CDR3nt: TGTGCCACCAGTGACTCCCCGGGAGGGGGCAATCAGCCCCAGCATTTT
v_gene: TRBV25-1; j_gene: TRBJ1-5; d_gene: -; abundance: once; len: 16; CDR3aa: CASSELDRESNQPQHF; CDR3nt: TGTGCCAGCAGTGAATTAGATAGGGAGAGCAATCAGCCCCAGCATTTT
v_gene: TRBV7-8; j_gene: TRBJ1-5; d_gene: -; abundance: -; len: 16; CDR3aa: CASSSSTAYSNQPQHF; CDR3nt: TGTGCCAGCAGCTCCTCGACAGCATATAGCAATCAGCCCCAGCATTTT
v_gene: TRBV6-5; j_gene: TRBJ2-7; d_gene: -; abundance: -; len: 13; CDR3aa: CASSYSTTYEQYF; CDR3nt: TGTGCCAGCAGTTACTCGACAACCTACGAGCAGTACTTC
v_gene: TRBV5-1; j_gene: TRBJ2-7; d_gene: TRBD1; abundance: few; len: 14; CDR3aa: CASSLGQARYEQYF; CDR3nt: TGCGCCAGCAGCTTAGGACAGGCACGGTACGAGCAGTACTTC
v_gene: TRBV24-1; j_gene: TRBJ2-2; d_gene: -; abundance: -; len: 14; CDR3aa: CATSELTSTGELFF; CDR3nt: TGTGCCACCAGTGAGCTTACAAGTACCGGGGAGCTGTTTTTT
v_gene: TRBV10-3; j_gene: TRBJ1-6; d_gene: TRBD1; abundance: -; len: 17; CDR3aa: CASTNTGASSYNSPLHF; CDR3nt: TGTGCCAGCACGAATACAGGGGCAAGCTCCTATAATTCACCCCTCCACTTT
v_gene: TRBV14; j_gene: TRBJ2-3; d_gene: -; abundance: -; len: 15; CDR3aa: CASSQDGVSTDTQYF; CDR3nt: TGTGCCAGCAGCCAAGATGGAGTGAGCACAGATACGCAGTATTTT
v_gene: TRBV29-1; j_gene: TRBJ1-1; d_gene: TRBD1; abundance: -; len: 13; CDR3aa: CSVVLGGQGVLLF; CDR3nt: TGCAGCGTTGTACTCGGGGGTCAGGGGGTCCTCCTCTTT
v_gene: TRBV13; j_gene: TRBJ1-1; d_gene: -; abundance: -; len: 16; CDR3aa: CASSVWDAQRRAEAFF; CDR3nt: TGTGCCAGCAGCGTCTGGGACGCTCAAAGGAGGGCTGAAGCTTTCTTT
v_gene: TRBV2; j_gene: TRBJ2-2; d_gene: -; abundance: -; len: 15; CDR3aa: CASRGAFANTGELFF; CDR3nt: TGTGCCAGCAGGGGGGCCTTCGCGAACACCGGGGAGCTGTTTTTT
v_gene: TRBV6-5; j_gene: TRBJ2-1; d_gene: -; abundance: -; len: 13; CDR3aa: CASGWAVLGEQFF; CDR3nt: TGTGCCAGCGGGTGGGCAGTACTGGGTGAGCAGTTCTTC
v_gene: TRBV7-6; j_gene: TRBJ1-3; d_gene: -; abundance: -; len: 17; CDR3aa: CASSLTPSASSGNTIYF; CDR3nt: TGTGCCAGCAGCTTAACCCCCTCGGCAAGCTCTGGAAACACCATATATTTT
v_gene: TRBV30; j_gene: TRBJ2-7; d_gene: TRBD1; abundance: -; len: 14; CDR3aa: CAWSVGTVSYEQYF; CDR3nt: TGTGCCTGGAGTGTAGGGACAGTTTCCTACGAGCAGTACTTC
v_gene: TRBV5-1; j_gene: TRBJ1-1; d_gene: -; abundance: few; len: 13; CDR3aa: CASSLAENTEAFF; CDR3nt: TGCGCCAGCAGCTTGGCCGAGAACACTGAAGCTTTCTTT
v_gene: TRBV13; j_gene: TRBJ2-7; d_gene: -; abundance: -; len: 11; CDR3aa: CASSLGAEQYF; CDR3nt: TGTGCCAGCAGCTTAGGAGCAGAGCAGTACTTC
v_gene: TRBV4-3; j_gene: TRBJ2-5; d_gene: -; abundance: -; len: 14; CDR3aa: CASSQATGEETQYF; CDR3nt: TGCGCCAGCAGCCAAGCAACCGGGGAAGAGACCCAGTACTTC
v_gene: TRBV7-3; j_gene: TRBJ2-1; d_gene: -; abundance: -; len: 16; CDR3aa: CASSYTGPHLDNEQFF; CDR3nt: TGTGCCAGCAGCTACACGGGACCCCACTTAGACAATGAGCAGTTCTTC
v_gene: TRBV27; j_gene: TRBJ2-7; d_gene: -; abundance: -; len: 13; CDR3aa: CASSSQSLYEQYF; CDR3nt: TGTGCCAGCAGTTCCCAGTCCCTCTACGAGCAGTACTTC
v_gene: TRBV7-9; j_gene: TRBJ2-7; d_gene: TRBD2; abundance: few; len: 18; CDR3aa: CASSLGGPPGGRALEQYF; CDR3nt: TGTGCCAGCAGCTTAGGGGGACCCCCCGGCGGGAGGGCCTTGGAGCAGTACTTC
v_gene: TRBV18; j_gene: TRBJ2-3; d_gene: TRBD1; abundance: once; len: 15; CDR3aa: CASSPWDRGLDTQYF; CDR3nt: TGTGCCAGCTCACCTTGGGACAGGGGTTTAGATACGCAGTATTTT
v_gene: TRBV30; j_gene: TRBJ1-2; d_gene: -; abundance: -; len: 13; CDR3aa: CAWRPPGGYGYTF; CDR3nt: TGTGCCTGGAGACCCCCGGGCGGATATGGCTACACCTTC
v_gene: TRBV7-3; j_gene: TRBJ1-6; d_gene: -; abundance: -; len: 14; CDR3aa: CASSPVAGNSPLHF; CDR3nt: TGTGCCAGCAGCCCCGTGGCTGGGAATTCACCCCTCCACTTT
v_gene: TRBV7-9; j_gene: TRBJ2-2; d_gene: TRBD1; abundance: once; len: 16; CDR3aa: CASSLPTGGDTGELFF; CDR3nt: TGTGCCAGCAGCTTACCCACAGGGGGCGACACCGGGGAGCTGTTTTTT
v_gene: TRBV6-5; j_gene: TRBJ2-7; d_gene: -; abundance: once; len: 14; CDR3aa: CASRRVQGAYEQYF; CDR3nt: TGTGCCAGCAGAAGAGTACAGGGCGCCTACGAGCAGTACTTC
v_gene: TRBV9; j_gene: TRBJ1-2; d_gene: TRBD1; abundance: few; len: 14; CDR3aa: CASRTTGVNDGYTF; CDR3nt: TGTGCCAGCAGGACGACAGGGGTCAACGATGGCTACACCTTC
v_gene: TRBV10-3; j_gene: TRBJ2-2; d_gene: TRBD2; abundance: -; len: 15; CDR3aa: CAIPRTSGSTGELFF; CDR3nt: TGTGCCATTCCGAGGACTAGCGGGAGCACCGGGGAGCTGTTTTTT
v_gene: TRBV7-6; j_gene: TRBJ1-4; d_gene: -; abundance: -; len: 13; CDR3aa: CASSLRRGEKLFF; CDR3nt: TGTGCCAGCAGCTTAAGGCGGGGTGAAAAACTGTTTTTT
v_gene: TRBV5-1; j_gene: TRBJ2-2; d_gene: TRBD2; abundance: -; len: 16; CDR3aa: CASSSRGLAGSRELFF; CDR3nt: TGCGCCAGCAGCTCCCGGGGACTAGCGGGATCTCGGGAGCTGTTTTTT
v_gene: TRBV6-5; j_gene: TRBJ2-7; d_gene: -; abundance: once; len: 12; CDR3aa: CASKADPYEQYF; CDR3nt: TGTGCCAGCAAGGCAGACCCCTACGAGCAGTACTTC
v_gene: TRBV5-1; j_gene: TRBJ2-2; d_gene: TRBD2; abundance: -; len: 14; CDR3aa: CASSLEAGVGELFF; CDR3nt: TGCGCCAGCAGCTTGGAAGCGGGGGTCGGGGAGCTGTTTTTT
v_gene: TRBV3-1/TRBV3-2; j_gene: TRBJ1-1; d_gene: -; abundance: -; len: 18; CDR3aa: CASSQGGGAPSGGTEAFF; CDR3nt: TGTGCCAGCAGCCAAGGTGGAGGGGCTCCCTCGGGGGGCACTGAAGCTTTCTTT
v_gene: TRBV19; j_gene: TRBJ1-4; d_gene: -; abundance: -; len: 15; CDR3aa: CASSQIERTNEKLFF; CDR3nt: TGTGCCAGTAGTCAAATAGAGAGGACTAATGAAAAACTGTTTTTT
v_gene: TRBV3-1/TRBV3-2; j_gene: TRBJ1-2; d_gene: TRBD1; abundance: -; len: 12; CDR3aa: CASSLRDRNYTF; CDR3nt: TGTGCCAGCAGCTTACGGGACAGGAACTACACCTTC
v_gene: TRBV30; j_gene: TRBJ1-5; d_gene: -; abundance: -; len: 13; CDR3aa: CAWSVRLNQPQHF; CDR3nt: TGTGCCTGGAGTGTAAGGCTTAATCAGCCCCAGCATTTT
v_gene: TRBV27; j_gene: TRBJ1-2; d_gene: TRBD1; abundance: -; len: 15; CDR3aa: CASSFTGTGRYGYTF; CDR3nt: TGTGCCAGCAGTTTCACCGGGACAGGGAGATATGGCTACACCTTC
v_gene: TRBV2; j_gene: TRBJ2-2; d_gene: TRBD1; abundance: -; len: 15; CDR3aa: CASIPGTGDTGELFF; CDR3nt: TGTGCCAGCATTCCCGGGACAGGAGACACCGGGGAGCTGTTTTTT
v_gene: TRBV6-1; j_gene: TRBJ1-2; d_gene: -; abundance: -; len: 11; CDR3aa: CASSERGGYTF; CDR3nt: TGTGCCAGCAGTGAAAGGGGTGGCTACACCTTC
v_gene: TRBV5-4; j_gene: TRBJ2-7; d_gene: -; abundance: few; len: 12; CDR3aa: CAVGSPSYEQYF; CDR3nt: TGTGCCGTCGGATCCCCATCCTACGAGCAGTACTTC
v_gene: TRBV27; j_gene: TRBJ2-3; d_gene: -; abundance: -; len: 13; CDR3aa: CASNQQGTDTQYF; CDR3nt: TGTGCCAGCAACCAGCAGGGGACAGATACGCAGTATTTT
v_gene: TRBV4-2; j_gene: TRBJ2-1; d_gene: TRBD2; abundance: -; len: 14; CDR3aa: CASSQAEASGPQFF; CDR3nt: TGTGCCAGCAGCCAAGCGGAAGCTAGCGGACCGCAGTTCTTC